These 6 T cell receptor beta chains were all obtained from the same sample, sequenced in a study of T cell responses to AZD1222 COVID-19 vaccine (dated by TCRdb to the early 2020s). The sample's time point label, decoded: baseline before first vaccination. The library was obtained by the immunoSEQ multiplex PCR assay. Sourced from immuneACCESS, this table was stored by TCRdb with only in-frame sequences that have V and J called. A share of the clones is absent; for the studies checked, an unresolved V gene accounts for under half, and the remainder has no known explanation. The table for this sample lists about 120,000 clones; 85% to 90% of them were counted only once. In total, the top ten clones hold under 3.5% of the sample. The specimen was peripheral blood, collected on day 0 of AZD1222 vaccination. The source of these receptors is an adult in good health.

The chain links TRBV11-2 to TRBJ1-4, with D possibly matching TRBD1 (6 bases). The CDR3 extends over 14 amino acids. V lost 5 bases and J lost 4, with 11 bases in between. Germline V gene lookup returns CDR1 SGHAT and CDR2 FQNNGV. CDR3 DNA sequence: TGTGCCAGCAGCCACGGGACACTTAATGAAAAACTGTTTTTT. Translated: CASSHGTLNEKLFF.

Only one count was recorded for this clone. The V and J genes are TRBV15 and TRBJ2-3, with D unclear. Germline V gives CDR1 LNHNV, CDR2 YYDKDF (reference sequence). Trimming stripped 0 bases from V and 2 bases from J, with 3 bases between. The CDR3 loop spans 13 amino acids. The chain's CDR3 is CATSRETTDTQYF. The CDR3 nucleotides are TGTGCCACCAGCAGAGAAACCACAGATACGCAGTATTTT.

Details on this clone: The missing conserved phenylalanine or tryptophan at the end of this CDR3 makes a read error likely. No DNA is shown, since the ends of the CDR3 on it are uncertain; the CDR3 is the one TCRdb lists. The CDR3 reads CASSLPLEGGR. The chain joins TRBV6-2 or TRBV6-3 to TRBJ2-7; the D call TRBD2 from the table was never checked on the DNA. Termini included, the CDR3 measures 11 amino acids. The germline CDR1 and CDR2 sequences are MNHEY and SVGEGT.

The gene calls are TRBV24-1 and TRBJ1-5, with D possibly being TRBD1 (5 bases). Germline CDR1 KGHDR, CDR2 SFDVKD. Trimming pared 6 bases from V and 1 base from J, leaving 9 bases between. CDR3 length: 14 amino acids. This CDR3 is CATSPQGSNQPQHF. The CDR3 bases are TGTGCCACCAGTCCTCAGGGCAGCAATCAGCCCCAGCATTTT.

The chain has TRBV9 and TRBJ1-2; 7 nucleotides agree with TRBD1. The CDR3 extends over 19 amino acids. Per germline, CDR1 SGDLS and CDR2 YYNGEE. V lost 4 bases and J lost 0; bases outside the gene matches: 18. In DNA form, the CDR3 reads TGTGCCAGCAGCCCCCGGACAGGCCCGGGTAGTTACCCTAACTATGGCTACACCTTC. This codes for CASSPRTGPGSYPNYGYTF.

This sequence joins TRBV5-1 and TRBJ2-7; maybe TRBD1 (6 bases). The germline CDR1 and CDR2 sequences are SGHRS and YFSETQ. Trimming stripped 2 bases from V and 0 bases from J, with 12 bases between. The CDR3 sequence is 15 residues long. The CDR3 bases are TGCGCCAGCAGCTTTGGGACATCTGTCTCCTACGAGCAGTACTTC. Amino acids: CASSFGTSVSYEQYF.